The next 21 T cell receptor beta chains were all read from a single sample in a study of OX40 agonist ivuxolimab in advanced cancers. Sequenced by immunoSEQ multiplex PCR; TCRdb stores in-frame clones only, minus some. The sample has about 99,000 clones; roughly nine tenths are singletons. Sequencing was performed on CD4+ or CD8+ T cells sorted from blood, taken in a trial of the OX40 agonist ivuxolimab. These receptors were collected from an adult with an advanced solid tumor such as melanoma, head and neck, liver or kidney cancer.

V is TRBV7-6 and J is TRBJ1-1; 10 nucleotides line up with TRBD1. The CDR3 has 15 residues. The J segment lost 6 bases and the V segment lost 1 base, leaving 5 bases of the junction unmatched. Germline values: CDR1 SGHVS, CDR2 FNYEAQ. Here the CDR3 DNA reads TGTGCCAGCAGCTTAGGGGGGACAGGGGTGCCTGAAGCTTTCTTT. Its protein is CASSLGGTGVPEAFF.

The chain is built from TRBV5-1 and TRBJ2-1, with 10 bases matching TRBD1. J lost 9 bases, V lost 7 bases, and 13 bases had no gene match. This CDR3 contains 15 residues. Per germline, CDR1 SGHRS and CDR2 YFSETQ. The CDR3 here is CASQDRTGGVGEQFF. In DNA, the CDR3 is TGCGCCAGCCAGGATCGGACAGGGGGAGTTGGTGAGCAGTTCTTC. The full variable domain, rest sourced from reference TRBV5-1 and TRBJ2-1, is KAGVTQTPRYLIKTRGQQVTLSCSPISGHRSVSWYQQTPGQGLQFLFEYFSETQRNKGNFPGRFSGRQFSNSRSEMNVSTLELGDSALYLCASQDRTGGVGEQFFGPGTRLTVL.

The chain employs TRBV27 and TRBJ2-7; TRBD2 matches at 8 bases. CDR3 length: 14 amino acids. V lost 1 base, J lost 3 bases, and 2 bases stayed unmatched. Germline V gives CDR1 MNHEY, CDR2 SMNVEV (reference sequence). This chain's CDR3 is CASSLYSGNYEQYF. The CDR3, as DNA: TGTGCCAGCAGTTTATATAGCGGGAACTACGAGCAGTACTTC.

The chain combines TRBV7-6 with TRBJ2-3, with 7 bases matching TRBD2. Germline V gives CDR1 SGHVS, CDR2 FNYEAQ. V was clipped by 5 bases and J by 0 bases; unmatched bases: 8. This CDR3 region has 16 residues. This CDR3 reads CASSPRLAVSTDTQYF. CDR3 sequence (DNA): TGTGCCAGCAGCCCCAGGCTAGCGGTGAGCACAGATACGCAGTATTTT. Full variable domain (remainder filled in from reference TRBV7-6 and TRBJ2-3): GAGVSQSPRYKVTKRGQDVALRCDPISGHVSLYWYRQALGQGPEFLTYFNYEAQQDKSGLPNDRFSAERPEGSISTLTIQRTEQRDSAMYRCASSPRLAVSTDTQYFGPGTRLTVL.

V gene TRBV28 combines with J gene TRBJ1-5; the match to TRBD1 covers 8 bases. Germline assignment: CDR1 MDHEN and CDR2 SYDVKM. This CDR3 region has 14 residues. Trimming at V came to 8 bases and at J to 3 bases, leaving 6 bases not matched to a gene. The CDR3 here is CASGTGGVNQPQHF. The CDR3 DNA reads TGTGCCAGCGGGACAGGAGGGGTCAATCAGCCCCAGCATTTT.

The V gene is TRBV28, the J gene TRBJ2-2; 7 nucleotides line up with TRBD2. V gave up 3 bases and J gave up 0 bases; unmatched junction bases: 4. The CDR3 extends over 16 amino acids. The germline CDR1 and CDR2 sequences are MDHEN and SYDVKM. CDR3 bases: TGTGCCAGCAGTTTTCTAGCGGCTTCGAACACCGGGGAGCTGTTTTTT. Protein product: CASSFLAASNTGELFF.

For the CDR3, the DNA is TGTGCCAGCAGTCGGACTTCCTGGCTAGTTCGTGAGCAGTTCTTC. Translation: CASSRTSWLVREQFF. The chain couples TRBV6-7 to TRBJ2-1; D is perhaps TRBD2 (5 bases). TRBV6-7 is an open reading frame whose function is uncertain. With 5 bases removed from V and 9 bases from J, the gap between germline ends came to 20 bases. CDR3 length: 15 residues.

The V and J genes are TRBV9 and TRBJ2-3, with D maybe TRBD2 (5 bases). Trimming removed 4 bases from V and 5 bases from J, with 8 bases in between. The CDR3 has 12 amino acids. Per germline, CDR1 SGDLS and CDR2 YYNGEE. For the CDR3, the DNA is TGTGCCAGCAGCCCTCGGGGAGATACGCAGTATTTT. This gives the protein CASSPRGDTQYF.

The chain uses TRBV7-9 and TRBJ2-6; possible D gene TRBD2, 7 bases. Germline values: CDR1 SEHNR, CDR2 FQNEAQ (reference sequence). The V and J ends lost 2 bases and 5 bases respectively, with 10 bases between them. There are 15 residues in the CDR3. CDR3 region: CASSLRGAWANVLTF. In DNA form, the CDR3 reads TGTGCCAGCAGCTTACGGGGGGCTTGGGCCAACGTCCTGACTTTC.

The chain is built from TRBV11-2 and TRBJ2-2; 7 bases line up with TRBD2. Losses at the gene ends were 5 bases for V and 6 bases for J; bases not matched to a gene: 12. CDR1 and CDR2 from the germline V gene are SGHAT and FQNNGV. The CDR3 length is 16 residues. The chain's CDR3 is CASSPRLAFRPGELFF. The CDR3 coding sequence is TGTGCCAGCAGCCCCCGACTAGCTTTCCGTCCCGGGGAGCTGTTTTTT. The full variable domain, completed using reference TRBV11-2 and TRBJ2-2, is EAGVAQSPRYKIIEKRQSVAFWCNPISGHATLYWYQQILGQGPKLLIQFQNNGVVDDSQLPKDRFSAERLKGVDSTLKIQPAKLEDSAVYLCASSPRLAFRPGELFFGEGSRLTVL.

The chain recombines TRBV5-1 with TRBJ2-1; 7 positions agree with TRBD2. Germline trimming cut 2 bases from V and 8 bases from J; bases unmatched to any gene: 7. CDR3 length: 14 residues. Looked up from germline, CDR1 is SGHRS and CDR2 is YFSETQ. The CDR3 DNA sequence: TGCGCCAGCAGCTTCTCGCGACTAGCCGATGAGCAGTTCTTC. Amino acid sequence: CASSFSRLADEQFF.

This clone was found once. CDR3 region: CASSLVQGEYEQYF. The CDR3 DNA is TGTGCCAGCAGCTTAGTACAGGGTGAATACGAGCAGTACTTC. The rearrangement joins TRBV7-2 to TRBJ2-7; D perhaps matches TRBD1 (6 bases). Trimming took 1 base from V and 4 from J, leaving 11 bases between them. This CDR3 has 14 amino acids. CDR1 SGHTA and CDR2 FQGNSA come from the germline V gene.

This sequence joins TRBV27 and TRBJ1-6, with D possibly TRBD1 on 6 matching bases. The CDR3 has 12 residues. The ends were cut back, 5 bases at V and 14 bases at J, with 13 bases in the middle. Per the germline V gene, CDR1 is MNHEY and CDR2 is SMNVEV (reference sequence). CDR3 bases: TGTGCCAGCAGTGACAGGTGGGGGGCCCTCCACTTT. Protein: CASSDRWGALHF.

V is TRBV7-9 and J is TRBJ1-1; D not resolved. Germline loops: CDR1 SEHNR, CDR2 FQNEAQ (reference sequence). CDR3 length equals 14 residues. V lost 5 bases, J lost 1 base, and 11 bases lay in between. The CDR3 DNA follows: TGTGCCAGCAGCATCACGACTCGGAACACTGAAGCTTTCTTT. Protein: CASSITTRNTEAFF. Full variable domain (remainder filled in from reference TRBV7-9 and TRBJ1-1): DTGVSQNPRHKITKRGQNVTFRCDPISEHNRLYWYRQTLGQGPEFLTYFQNEAQLEKSRLLSDRFSAERPKGSFSTLEIQRTEQGDSAMYLCASSITTRNTEAFFGQGTRLTVV.

The gene calls are TRBV9 and TRBJ2-1; TRBD1 matches at 8 bases. Looked up from germline, CDR1 is SGDLS and CDR2 is YYNGEE. V shed 1 base and J 10 bases; nucleotides not matched to a gene: 7. There are 14 residues in the CDR3. DNA for the CDR3: TGTGCCAGCAGCGTAAGGACAGGGCCAGAGGAGCAGTTCTTC. Its protein product is CASSVRTGPEEQFF.

In this sample, this clone turned up a few times. V and J are TRBV19 and TRBJ2-1; possibly TRBD1 or TRBD2 for D (7 bases each). The germline V and J ends were trimmed by 9 bases and 4 bases, with 19 bases remaining between them. CDR3 length: 15 residues. The germline V gene encodes CDR1 LNHDA and CDR2 SQIVND (reference sequence). CDR3: CASGGPGQSYNEQFF. CDR3 bases: TGTGCCAGCGGGGGGCCGGGACAGTCTTACAATGAGCAGTTCTTC.

This chain links TRBV28 with TRBJ1-2; D uncertain. The germline V gene encodes CDR1 MDHEN and CDR2 SYDVKM. The CDR3 covers 11 residues. The V gene lost 3 bases and the J gene lost 10 bases, with 9 bases spanning the gap. The CDR3 region has the DNA TGTGCCAGCAGTTTCGGTGCGGACTACACCTTC. It translates to CASSFGADYTF.

The chain joins TRBV28 to TRBJ1-5, with D unresolved. V dropped 3 bases and J dropped 2 bases, with 5 bases sitting between them. Germline CDR1 reads MDHEN; CDR2 reads SYDVKM. This CDR3 region has 13 residues. The CDR3 DNA reads as TGTGCCAGCAGTTTTGGGGGCAATCAGCCCCAGCATTTT. Its protein product is CASSFGGNQPQHF.

This rearrangement joins TRBV7-2 to TRBJ2-3, with 12 bases identical to TRBD2. Per the germline V gene, CDR1 is SGHTA and CDR2 is FQGNSA. The length of the CDR3 is 18 residues. Germline trimming cut 1 base from V and 4 bases from J; bases unmatched to any gene: 9. In nucleotides, the CDR3 is TGTGCCAGCAGCTTAGGCTCTAGCGGGAGGGCCGTGGCAGATACGCAGTATTTT. It encodes CASSLGSSGRAVADTQYF.

The count of this clone is one. The V gene is TRBV5-1, the J gene TRBJ2-3, with a weak D call TRBD1 (5 bases). The CDR3 has 14 amino acids. CDR1 is SGHRS and CDR2 is YFSETQ in the germline V gene. V lost 2 bases and J lost 2, with 9 bases in between. The CDR3 is CASSFGQTTDTQYF. DNA of the CDR3: TGCGCCAGCAGCTTCGGACAAACCACAGATACGCAGTATTTT.

The chain links TRBV28 to TRBJ2-7, with D possibly being TRBD2 (6 bases). V was pared by 5 bases and J by 4 bases, with 12 bases between. The CDR3 totals 13 residues. In germline, CDR1 is MDHEN, CDR2 SYDVKM. The CDR3 DNA reads as TGTGCCAGCAGTCCCGGGACTGGATACGAGCAGTACTTC. Its translation: CASSPGTGYEQYF. Using reference TRBV28 and TRBJ2-7 for the parts outside the CDR3, the full variable domain is DVKVTQSSRYLVKRTGEKVFLECVQDMDHENMFWYRQDPGLGLRLIYFSYDVKMKEKGDIPEGYSVSREKKERFSLILESASTNQTSMYLCASSPGTGYEQYFGPGTRLTVT.